This TCR beta chain was profiled in a study of beta chain features in type 1 diabetes. cDNA synthesis used the whole RNA isolate, giving expressed TCRB sequences. The table came from immunoSEQ multiplex PCR; TCRdb's copy has only in-frame clones and leaves some out. Of about 650,000 clones in the sample, 12% were seen once. This clone was detected a few times. Its antigen is not known. Study conclusions and caveats: The study found moderately but significantly shorter TCRB CDR3s in all four CD4+ subsets of Type 1 diabetes patients.

CDR1 is LNHDA and CDR2 is SQIVND in the germline V gene (reference sequence). Trimming left V 7 bases short and J 0 bases short, with 13 bases between. This CDR3 contains 16 residues. The V call is TRBV19, the J call TRBJ2-6, with no clear D. Sequencing used naive CD4+ T cells from blood. The TCR was taken from a man in his thirties or forties with type 1 diabetes. The CDR3 coding sequence is TGTGCCAGTAATAACAGAATTAACTCTGGGGCCAACGTCCTGACTTTC. It yields the protein CASNNRINSGANVLTF.